This T cell receptor (beta chain) is from a study of PD-L1 blockade in urothelial cancer. Study at large: A median of approximately 150,000 T cells was found in the blood samples.

Sample time point: pretreatment peripheral blood. Synthetically made TCR analog templates were put into each PCR as spikes. TCRdb keeps only in-frame clones here, not all; method: immunoSEQ multiplex PCR. The sample lists tens of thousands of clones; 85% were seen once. The CDR3 is 15 residues long. This material consisted of PBMCs, taken around atezolizumab (anti-PD-L1) treatment. The origin of this receptor is a man aged 35-49 years with urothelial cancer. The genes are TRBV21-1 and TRBJ1-5; the D segment call TRBD1 is taken from the table without a DNA check. TRBV21-1 is a recognized pseudogene. CDR3 coding DNA: TGTGCCAGCACCTGTGGACACCTTAGCAATCAGCCCCAGCATTTT. It yields the protein CASTCGHLSNQPQHF.